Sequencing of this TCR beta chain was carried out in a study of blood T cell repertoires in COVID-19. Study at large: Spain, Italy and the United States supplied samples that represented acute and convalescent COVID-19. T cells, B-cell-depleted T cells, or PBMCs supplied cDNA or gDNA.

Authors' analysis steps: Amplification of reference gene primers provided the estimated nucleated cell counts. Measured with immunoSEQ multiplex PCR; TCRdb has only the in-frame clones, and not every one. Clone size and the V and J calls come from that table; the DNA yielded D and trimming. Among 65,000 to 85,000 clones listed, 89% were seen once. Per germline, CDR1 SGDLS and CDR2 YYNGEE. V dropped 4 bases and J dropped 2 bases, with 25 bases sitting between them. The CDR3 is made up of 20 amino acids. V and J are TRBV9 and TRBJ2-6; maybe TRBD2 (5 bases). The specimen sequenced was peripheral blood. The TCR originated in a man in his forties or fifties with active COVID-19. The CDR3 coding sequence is TGTGCCAGCAGCCCCGACTGGCCCCGTCTCGGAGCGGCTGGGGCCAACGTCCTGACTTTC. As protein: CASSPDWPRLGAAGANVLTF.